A selection of T cell receptor beta chains follows, all from one sample in a study of vaccination effects on CD4 cells after COVID-19. Sequencing was performed with immunoSEQ multiplex PCR; in TCRdb, only in-frame clones are kept and a portion is missing. The sample contains about 45,000 clones, 75% of which appear only once. These TCRs are of unknown antigen specificity. This specimen was CD4+ T cells from PBMCs cultured with a peptide pool, taken before COVID-19 vaccination. The receptors stem from a human donor who had a prior SARS-CoV-2 infection. Both conserved end residues are part of each CDR3. D genes are given only for firm matches. The listing skips clone size in some rows; elsewhere it reads once, few, many or a size class.

j_gene: TRBJ1-2; d_gene: .; v_gene: TRBV4-2; abundance: few; CDR3nt: TGTGCCAGCAGCCAAGATATGCGCGAGTTGGCCTATGGCTACACCTTC; CDR3aa: CASSQDMRELAYGYTF
j_gene: TRBJ2-3; d_gene: .; v_gene: TRBV6-5; abundance: .; CDR3nt: TGTGCCAGCAGCCTTGTGGAAGCTACGCAGTATTTT; CDR3aa: CASSLVEATQYF
j_gene: TRBJ2-5; d_gene: .; v_gene: TRBV24-1; abundance: .; CDR3nt: TGTGCCACCAGTGACGGGTACCAAGAGACCCAGTACTTC; CDR3aa: CATSDGYQETQYF
j_gene: TRBJ1-1; d_gene: .; v_gene: TRBV6-5; abundance: .; CDR3nt: TGTGCCAGCAGTTACTATAGTCTGGGTGAAGCTTTCTTT; CDR3aa: CASSYYSLGEAFF
j_gene: TRBJ2-3; d_gene: .; v_gene: TRBV18; abundance: .; CDR3nt: TGTGCCAGCTCACCACCGGCCCTTAGCACAGATACGCAGTATTTT; CDR3aa: CASSPPALSTDTQYF
j_gene: TRBJ2-5; d_gene: .; v_gene: TRBV4-1; abundance: .; CDR3nt: TGCGCCAGCAGCCGACTCAGGGTAGAGACCCAGTACTTC; CDR3aa: CASSRLRVETQYF
j_gene: TRBJ1-1; d_gene: TRBD1; v_gene: TRBV4-1; abundance: few; CDR3nt: TGCGCCAGCAGCCAAGTAAGGGGGCGAGGTGACACTGAAGCTTTCTTT; CDR3aa: CASSQVRGRGDTEAFF
j_gene: TRBJ2-7; d_gene: .; v_gene: TRBV11-3; abundance: .; CDR3nt: TGTGCCAGCAGCTCAGGGGCTAACACCTACGAGCAGTACTTC; CDR3aa: CASSSGANTYEQYF
j_gene: TRBJ1-5; d_gene: .; v_gene: TRBV2; abundance: few; CDR3nt: TGTGCCAGCAGCTCACCCAACAGGGTAAGACAGCCCCAGCATTTT; CDR3aa: CASSSPNRVRQPQHF
j_gene: TRBJ1-2; d_gene: TRBD1; v_gene: TRBV3-1/TRBV3-2; abundance: few; CDR3nt: TGTGCCAGCAGCCATCTTGGGACAGATAGTGGCTACACCTTC; CDR3aa: CASSHLGTDSGYTF
j_gene: TRBJ1-2; d_gene: .; v_gene: TRBV7-7; abundance: .; CDR3nt: TGTGCTAGCAGACCCCAGGGGAACTATGGCTACACCTTC; CDR3aa: CASRPQGNYGYTF
j_gene: TRBJ1-5; d_gene: TRBD1; v_gene: TRBV2; abundance: .; CDR3nt: TGTGCCAGCAAGGACAGGGTCAGGGATCAGCCCCAGCATTTT; CDR3aa: CASKDRVRDQPQHF
j_gene: TRBJ1-2; d_gene: .; v_gene: TRBV12-3/TRBV12-4; abundance: few; CDR3nt: TGTGCCAGCAGTTTTCGGGGGATTGGCTACACCTTC; CDR3aa: CASSFRGIGYTF
j_gene: TRBJ2-5; d_gene: .; v_gene: TRBV5-1; abundance: .; CDR3nt: TGCGCCAGCAGCTTTTTTGGATCCGGGACCCAGTACTTC; CDR3aa: CASSFFGSGTQYF
j_gene: TRBJ1-1; d_gene: TRBD1; v_gene: TRBV5-4; abundance: .; CDR3nt: TGTGCCAGCAGCTCGGGATATGACAGGGGGAAGACTGAAGCTTTCTTT; CDR3aa: CASSSGYDRGKTEAFF
j_gene: TRBJ1-3; d_gene: .; v_gene: TRBV7-9; abundance: .; CDR3nt: TGTGCCAGCAGTGTATCTGGAAACACCATATATTTT; CDR3aa: CASSVSGNTIYF
j_gene: TRBJ2-3; d_gene: TRBD2; v_gene: TRBV27; abundance: .; CDR3nt: TGTGCCAGCAGCTGGTGGGGGACTAGCGGGAGCGAGAGCACAGATACGCAGTATTTT; CDR3aa: CASSWWGTSGSESTDTQYF
j_gene: TRBJ2-3; d_gene: .; v_gene: TRBV2; abundance: once; CDR3nt: TGTGCCAACTCCCTTTCCGGGGATACGCAGTATTTT; CDR3aa: CANSLSGDTQYF
j_gene: TRBJ1-2; d_gene: .; v_gene: TRBV19; abundance: few; CDR3nt: TGTGCCAGTGGAAGATCTACATGGGGCTACACCTTC; CDR3aa: CASGRSTWGYTF
j_gene: TRBJ2-2; d_gene: TRBD2; v_gene: TRBV5-4; abundance: .; CDR3nt: TGTGCCAGCAGCCCTGGGACTAGCGGGGTACGAACCGGGGAGCTGTTTTTT; CDR3aa: CASSPGTSGVRTGELFF
j_gene: TRBJ2-1; d_gene: .; v_gene: TRBV15; abundance: .; CDR3nt: TGTGCCACCAGCAGAGGAGGAGTCCCTAGCTCCTACAATGAGCAGTTCTTC; CDR3aa: CATSRGGVPSSYNEQFF
j_gene: TRBJ1-1; d_gene: .; v_gene: TRBV7-9; abundance: .; CDR3nt: TGTGCCAGCAGCTTAGCAGGCCGGGCGGGGGGCGAAGCTTTCTTT; CDR3aa: CASSLAGRAGGEAFF
j_gene: TRBJ1-1; d_gene: .; v_gene: TRBV18; abundance: few; CDR3nt: TGTGCCAGCTCGCCGAGGGGGGACGACACTGAAGCTTTCTTT; CDR3aa: CASSPRGDDTEAFF
j_gene: TRBJ2-7; d_gene: .; v_gene: TRBV7-8; abundance: once; CDR3nt: TGTGCCAGCAGCTTATCCTTGGGTAGTTCCTTCTCCGAGCAGTACTTC; CDR3aa: CASSLSLGSSFSEQYF
j_gene: TRBJ1-1; d_gene: .; v_gene: TRBV11-1; abundance: .; CDR3nt: TGTGCCAGCAGCTTGACCCCAGGGAACACTGAAGCTTTCTTT; CDR3aa: CASSLTPGNTEAFF
j_gene: TRBJ2-7; d_gene: .; v_gene: TRBV6-4; abundance: .; CDR3nt: TGTGCCAGCAGCGTTCCGGGACGCCCCACGAGGCCCTACGAGCAGTACTTC; CDR3aa: CASSVPGRPTRPYEQYF
j_gene: TRBJ2-3; d_gene: .; v_gene: TRBV28; abundance: .; CDR3nt: TGTGCCAGCAGTTTTGGGACGCCGAGCACAGATACGCAGTATTTT; CDR3aa: CASSFGTPSTDTQYF
j_gene: TRBJ2-2; d_gene: .; v_gene: TRBV7-3; abundance: few; CDR3nt: TGTGCCAGCAGCCTGGACTTCGGGGAGCTGTTTTTT; CDR3aa: CASSLDFGELFF
j_gene: TRBJ1-3; d_gene: TRBD1; v_gene: TRBV28; abundance: .; CDR3nt: TGTGCCAGCAGTCCAGGGGGAGGGGCTGGAAACACCATATATTTT; CDR3aa: CASSPGGGAGNTIYF
j_gene: TRBJ1-1; d_gene: .; v_gene: TRBV7-3; abundance: .; CDR3nt: TGTGCCAGCAGCTTATTTCGGGGGGCTACTGAAGCTTTCTTT; CDR3aa: CASSLFRGATEAFF
j_gene: TRBJ1-2; d_gene: .; v_gene: TRBV7-9; abundance: once; CDR3nt: TGTGCCAGCAGCCCCAATAGGAGGGACTATGGCTACACCTTC; CDR3aa: CASSPNRRDYGYTF
j_gene: TRBJ1-1; d_gene: .; v_gene: TRBV7-2; abundance: few; CDR3nt: TGTGCCAGCAGCTTGTTCAGAAGTAACGCTCCGAACACTGAAGCTTTCTTT; CDR3aa: CASSLFRSNAPNTEAFF
j_gene: TRBJ2-7; d_gene: .; v_gene: TRBV14; abundance: .; CDR3nt: TGTGCCAGCAGCCAAGGGGGTAGCGGCGCCCCCTACGAGCAGTACTTC; CDR3aa: CASSQGGSGAPYEQYF
j_gene: TRBJ1-1; d_gene: .; v_gene: TRBV2; abundance: .; CDR3nt: TGTGCCAGCAGTGCCCTCCAGGGGAACACTGAAGCTTTCTTT; CDR3aa: CASSALQGNTEAFF
j_gene: TRBJ2-7; d_gene: TRBD2; v_gene: TRBV10-3; abundance: .; CDR3nt: TGTGCCATCAGTGGATCAAAGCCGGGACTAGCGTATGACGAGCAGTACTTC; CDR3aa: CAISGSKPGLAYDEQYF
j_gene: TRBJ1-2; d_gene: .; v_gene: TRBV12-3/TRBV12-4; abundance: .; CDR3nt: TGTGCCAGCAGTTATCGTGCTGGCTACACCTTC; CDR3aa: CASSYRAGYTF
j_gene: TRBJ2-3; d_gene: TRBD2; v_gene: TRBV2; abundance: few; CDR3nt: TGTGCCAGCAGATGGGAGGGTACGCAGTATTTT; CDR3aa: CASRWEGTQYF
j_gene: TRBJ2-3; d_gene: TRBD2; v_gene: TRBV5-1; abundance: .; CDR3nt: TGCGCCAGCAGCTTGCTAGCGGGGTCGACAGATACGCAGTATTTT; CDR3aa: CASSLLAGSTDTQYF
j_gene: TRBJ1-5; d_gene: TRBD1; v_gene: TRBV5-1; abundance: .; CDR3nt: TGCGCCAGCAGCTTGGACCCTGTCGGCGGAGGGGACAGGGGGGAACAGCCCCAGCATTTT; CDR3aa: CASSLDPVGGGDRGEQPQHF
j_gene: TRBJ1-2; d_gene: .; v_gene: TRBV5-1; abundance: few; CDR3nt: TGCGCCAGCAGCTTGGACGCTAGTGGCTACACCTTC; CDR3aa: CASSLDASGYTF
j_gene: TRBJ2-3; d_gene: TRBD2; v_gene: TRBV10-3; abundance: .; CDR3nt: TGTGCCATCGGAGGGACCCGCGGGGGAGCTGATACGCAGTATTTT; CDR3aa: CAIGGTRGGADTQYF
j_gene: TRBJ1-1; d_gene: TRBD1; v_gene: TRBV12-5; abundance: few; CDR3nt: TGTGCTAGTGGTTTGGTAGGTTATTTGGGACAGGGCGATCGAATGAACACTGAAGCTTTCTTT; CDR3aa: CASGLVGYLGQGDRMNTEAFF
j_gene: TRBJ1-4; d_gene: TRBD1; v_gene: TRBV5-1; abundance: .; CDR3nt: TGCGCCAGCAGCCGGGACAGCCCCACCACTGCAACTAATGAAAAACTGTTTTTT; CDR3aa: CASSRDSPTTATNEKLFF
j_gene: TRBJ1-1; d_gene: .; v_gene: TRBV5-5; abundance: .; CDR3nt: TGTGCCAGCATCAACCGGATTTTGGGACGTGGAGACACTGAAGCTTTCTTT; CDR3aa: CASINRILGRGDTEAFF
j_gene: TRBJ2-3; d_gene: TRBD2; v_gene: TRBV10-2; abundance: few; CDR3nt: TGCGCCAGCAGTGACAAACTAGCGGACGGCACAGATACGCAGTATTTT; CDR3aa: CASSDKLADGTDTQYF
j_gene: TRBJ1-1; d_gene: TRBD1; v_gene: TRBV18; abundance: .; CDR3nt: TGTGCCAGCTCAGTTACCCCGGGACAGGGGTTGGAAGCTTTCTTT; CDR3aa: CASSVTPGQGLEAFF
j_gene: TRBJ2-1; d_gene: .; v_gene: TRBV6-5; abundance: .; CDR3nt: TGTGCCAGCAGGCGCGGACTACAGTTCTACAATGAGCAGTTCTTC; CDR3aa: CASRRGLQFYNEQFF
j_gene: TRBJ2-7; d_gene: .; v_gene: TRBV30; abundance: once; CDR3nt: TGTGCCCGCTCAGCGGGACAACTTTTTAACGAGCAGTACTTC; CDR3aa: CARSAGQLFNEQYF
j_gene: TRBJ2-2; d_gene: .; v_gene: TRBV7-9; abundance: .; CDR3nt: TGTGCCAGCAGCTTACGGAAAGAGGGACACGGGGAGCTGTTTTTT; CDR3aa: CASSLRKEGHGELFF